Each of the 26 T cell receptor beta chains below was sequenced from the same sample in a study of OX40 agonist ivuxolimab in advanced cancers. Profiled with immunoSEQ multiplex PCR; TCRdb holds only in-frame clones, not every one. The sample lists about 31,000 clones, 88% seen once, with 35% to 40% in the top ten. The specimen comprised CD4+ or CD8+ T cells sorted from blood, sampled in a trial of the OX40 agonist ivuxolimab. The receptors were sampled from an adult with an advanced solid tumor such as melanoma, head and neck, liver or kidney cancer.

The V call is TRBV14, the J call TRBJ1-1, with TRBD1 matching 7 bases. V trimming: 3 bases; J trimming: 1 base; junction bases outside the gene matches: 5. The CDR3 is made up of 15 amino acids. The V gene's germline CDR1 is SGHDN and CDR2 FVKESK. In DNA, the CDR3 is TGTGCCAGCAGCCACCGAGACAGGGAGAACACTGAAGCTTTCTTT. This codes for CASSHRDRENTEAFF.

This rearrangement joins TRBV5-1 to TRBJ2-3, with 8 bases aligning to TRBD2. V lost 3 bases and J lost 2; bases outside the gene matches: 5. Germline V gene sequence: CDR1 SGHRS, CDR2 YFSETQ. This CDR3 has 15 residues. CDR3 DNA sequence: TGCGCCAGCAGCTCATTAGCGGGACTCACAGATACGCAGTATTTT. Translated: CASSSLAGLTDTQYF.

The rearrangement joins TRBV28 to TRBJ2-5, with 7 bases that match TRBD2. The length of the CDR3 is 15 residues. V lost 5 bases and J lost 2; bases outside the gene matches: 8. The germline V gene encodes CDR1 MDHEN and CDR2 SYDVKM. Here the CDR3 reads CASSPVSGKQETQYF. CDR3 DNA sequence: TGTGCCAGCAGTCCAGTCAGCGGGAAGCAAGAGACCCAGTACTTC.

The chain is built from TRBV4-3 and TRBJ2-1; 11 bases align to TRBD2. The CDR3 totals 17 residues. Germline CDR1 LGHNA, CDR2 YSLEER. V gave up 0 bases and J gave up 4 bases; unmatched junction bases: 5. The CDR3 protein is CASSQDLAGGIYNEQFF. CDR3 nucleotide sequence: TGCGCCAGCAGCCAAGATTTAGCGGGAGGGATATACAATGAGCAGTTCTTC.

The chain combines TRBV4-2 with TRBJ2-5, with a weak D call TRBD1 (5 bases). Trimming pared 4 bases from V and 5 bases from J, leaving 17 bases between. This CDR3 comprises 15 residues. Looked up from germline, CDR1 is LGHNA and CDR2 is YNFKEQ. In DNA form, the CDR3 reads TGTGCCAGCAGCCGAAGCAGGGAACCGCAGGAGACCCAGTACTTC. Translated, it gives CASSRSREPQETQYF.

The genes are TRBV7-9 and TRBJ2-7; 7 bases line up with TRBD2. This CDR3 spans 15 amino acids. Losses at the gene ends were 2 bases for V and 3 bases for J; bases not matched to a gene: 7. Germline CDR1 reads SEHNR; CDR2 reads FQNEAQ (reference sequence). Here the CDR3 reads CASSLTGRFDYEQYF. CDR3 DNA sequence: TGTGCCAGCAGCTTAACCGGGAGGTTTGACTACGAGCAGTACTTC.

V is TRBV6-4 and J is TRBJ2-3; 7 bases are a match to TRBD2. The CDR3 extends over 16 amino acids. V trimming: 0 bases; J trimming: 0 bases; junction bases outside the gene matches: 3. The germline CDR1 and CDR2 sequences are MRHNA and SNTAGT. In nucleotides, the CDR3 is TGTGCCAGCAGTGACTCGCGGGGGACCAGCACAGATACGCAGTATTTT. The encoded protein is CASSDSRGTSTDTQYF.

The V gene is TRBV2, the J gene TRBJ1-2, with D possibly matching TRBD1 (5 bases). Looked up from germline, CDR1 is SNHLY and CDR2 is FYNNEI. The length of the CDR3 is 12 residues. V shed 10 bases and J shed 3 bases, with 12 bases lying between them. The CDR3 is CAKEDSYYGYTF. CDR3 sequence (DNA): TGTGCCAAAGAAGACAGCTACTATGGCTACACCTTC.

The chain carries TRBV4-1 and TRBJ2-7, with 7 nucleotides matching TRBD1. The CDR3 covers 15 residues. Germline CDR1 and CDR2: MGHRA and YSYEKL. Losses at the gene ends were 0 bases for V and 4 bases for J; bases not matched to a gene: 6. The CDR3, as DNA: TGCGCCAGCAGCCAAGATGCAGGGGGTGTTTACGAGCAGTACTTC. Protein product: CASSQDAGGVYEQYF.

The gene calls are TRBV30 and TRBJ1-1, with D hard to call. The CDR3 spans 11 residues. Germline CDR1 and CDR2: GTSNPN and SVGIG (reference sequence). V was shortened by 2 bases and J by 4 bases, with 5 bases between the two germline ends. The CDR3 coding sequence is TGTGCCTGGAGTCCCGGCACTGAAGCTTTCTTT. Amino acid sequence: CAWSPGTEAFF.

The sample holds many counts of this clone. The chain combines TRBV28 with TRBJ1-4; D unclear. Trimming removed 3 bases at V and 5 bases at J, with 1 base between. Germline CDR1 MDHEN, CDR2 SYDVKM. The CDR3 is 11 residues long. The CDR3 region is CASSFNEKLFF. The CDR3 nucleotides read TGTGCCAGCAGTTTCAATGAAAAACTGTTTTTT.

This clone was seen a few times. The CDR3 coding sequence is TGTGCCAGCAGCCTTAGCGGGAGGAGCGAGCAGTACTTC. Translating gives CASSLSGRSEQYF. The chain carries TRBV7-6 and TRBJ2-7, with 10 bases identical to TRBD2. The CDR3 consists of 13 residues. The germline CDR1 and CDR2 sequences are SGHVS and FNYEAQ. The V segment lost 5 bases and the J segment 6 bases; nucleotides outside the gene matches: 4. The entire variable domain, with the rest obtained from reference TRBV7-6 and TRBJ2-7, is as follows: GAGVSQSPRYKVTKRGQDVALRCDPISGHVSLYWYRQALGQGPEFLTYFNYEAQQDKSGLPNDRFSAERPEGSISTLTIQRTEQRDSAMYRCASSLSGRSEQYFGPGTRLTVT.

The rearrangement links TRBV4-1 to TRBJ1-1, with D possibly TRBD1 on 6 matching bases. The V end lost 2 bases, the J end lost 5 bases, and 15 bases lay between the germline ends. The CDR3 has 15 amino acids. The germline CDR1 and CDR2 sequences are MGHRA and YSYEKL. CDR3 in DNA: TGCGCCAGCAGCCAACCCCTGGGGGGCGGAACTGAAGCTTTCTTT. Its translation is CASSQPLGGGTEAFF.

This clone turned up a few times. V gene TRBV7-9 combines with J gene TRBJ1-1; D unclear. Trimming cost V 7 bases and J 1 base, with 13 bases left between them. Germline V gives CDR1 SEHNR, CDR2 FQNEAQ (reference sequence). The CDR3 contains 14 residues. CDR3 DNA: TGTGCCAGCAAAGGGTTAGATGCGAACACTGAAGCTTTCTTT. Amino acid sequence: CASKGLDANTEAFF.

CDR3 in amino acids: CASSGTRGAYNEQFF. The CDR3 DNA reads TGTGCCAGCAGCGGGACTAGAGGTGCCTACAATGAGCAGTTCTTC. This sequence joins TRBV2 and TRBJ2-1, with 8 bases lining up with TRBD2. Losses at the gene ends were 6 bases for V and 2 bases for J; bases not matched to a gene: 6. Germline CDR1 and CDR2: SNHLY and FYNNEI. The CDR3 length is 15 residues.

This chain links TRBV11-2 with TRBJ1-1; TRBD1 is a possible D gene (6 bases). Between the trimmed V and J ends, which lost 8 bases and 4 bases, there was a span of 14 bases. Germline values: CDR1 SGHAT, CDR2 FQNNGV. The CDR3 totals 13 residues. The CDR3: CASVPGTTTEAFF. DNA for the CDR3: TGTGCCAGCGTCCCCGGGACAACCACTGAAGCTTTCTTT.

This chain connects TRBV9 to TRBJ2-3; 10 positions agree with TRBD2. With 3 bases clipped from V and 1 base from J, the junction kept 5 bases outside the gene matches. There are 16 residues in the CDR3. Germline CDR1 is SGDLS and CDR2 is YYNGEE. Here the CDR3 reads CASSAYGTSGTDTQYF. The CDR3 DNA is TGTGCCAGCAGCGCCTACGGGACTAGCGGCACAGATACGCAGTATTTT.

The sample holds one count of this clone. The V gene is TRBV7-6, the J gene TRBJ2-1; 8 nucleotides match TRBD2. The CDR3 loop spans 13 amino acids. Germline V CDR1 and CDR2: SGHVS, FNYEAQ. The junction had 3 bases not matched to a gene; V was cut back by 5 bases and J by 6 bases. CDR3 amino acids: CASSRGRINEQFF. CDR3 nucleotide sequence: TGTGCCAGCAGCCGCGGGAGGATCAATGAGCAGTTCTTC.

The chain uses TRBV15 and TRBJ2-7; 10 bases are a match to TRBD1. V was clipped by 5 bases and J by 6 bases; unmatched bases: 7. The CDR3 extends over 14 amino acids. Germline CDR1 reads LNHNV; CDR2 reads YYDKDF (reference sequence). Here the CDR3 reads CATSGGQGIGEQYF. The CDR3, as DNA: TGTGCCACCAGCGGGGGACAGGGGATTGGCGAGCAGTACTTC. The full variable domain, rest sourced from reference TRBV15 and TRBJ2-7, is DAMVIQNPRYQVTQFGKPVTLSCSQTLNHNVMYWYQQKSSQAPKLLFHYYDKDFNNEADTPDNFQSRRPNTSFCFLDIRSPGLGDTAMYLCATSGGQGIGEQYFGPGTRLTVT.

The V and J genes are TRBV5-1 and TRBJ2-5; TRBD1 aligns across 10 bases. The germline CDR1 and CDR2 sequences are SGHRS and YFSETQ. V lost 4 bases to trimming and J lost 4 bases; unmatched junction nucleotides: 4. The CDR3 length is 14 residues. This CDR3 reads CASSPRTGGETQYF. In DNA, the CDR3 is TGCGCCAGCAGCCCTCGGACAGGGGGAGAGACCCAGTACTTC.

The chain links TRBV7-8 to TRBJ2-5; D might be TRBD2 (5 bases). From germline, CDR1 is SGHVS and CDR2 FQNEAQ. V was pared by 1 base and J by 4 bases, with 13 bases between. The CDR3 has 15 amino acids. The CDR3 reads CASSLETGFGETQYF. CDR3 sequence (DNA): TGTGCCAGCAGCTTAGAGACGGGGTTCGGAGAGACCCAGTACTTC.

This chain uses TRBV4-1 with TRBJ2-7, with D possibly TRBD2 on 5 matching bases. The CDR3 is made up of 18 amino acids. Germline assignment: CDR1 MGHRA and CDR2 YSYEKL. The V and J ends lost 0 bases and 0 bases respectively, with 18 bases between them. The chain's CDR3 is CASSQEGSAYGSSYEQYF. In nucleotides, the CDR3 is TGCGCCAGCAGCCAAGAGGGGAGCGCCTACGGAAGCTCCTACGAGCAGTACTTC.

V and J are TRBV14 and TRBJ1-3; the D is unclear. V lost 7 bases to trimming and J lost 1 base, with 11 bases between them. CDR3 length: 14 residues. Germline assignment: CDR1 SGHDN and CDR2 FVKESK. CDR3 loop: CASTPTDSGNTIYF. CDR3 in DNA: TGTGCCAGCACCCCGACTGATTCTGGAAACACCATATATTTT. Supplemented by reference TRBV14 and TRBJ1-3, the full variable domain reads EAGVTQFPSHSVIEKGQTVTLRCDPISGHDNLYWYRRVMGKEIKFLLHFVKESKQDESGMPNNRFLAERTGGTYSTLKVQPAELEDSGVYFCASTPTDSGNTIYFGEGSWLTVV.

This clone has just one count. This sequence joins TRBV11-2 and TRBJ1-1; no definite D call. Germline assignment: CDR1 SGHAT and CDR2 FQNNGV. The CDR3 covers 16 residues. V was shortened by 7 bases and J by 1 base, with 19 bases between the two germline ends. Written as DNA, the CDR3 is TGTGCCAGCACCGATCTCCCCCGGACTGCGAACACTGAAGCTTTCTTT. It translates to CASTDLPRTANTEAFF.

The V and J genes are TRBV9 and TRBJ2-7; tentatively, D is TRBD2 (6 bases). The V end was cut by 0 bases, the J end by 2 bases, with 9 bases between. CDR3 size: 14 residues. CDR1 is SGDLS and CDR2 is YYNGEE in the germline V gene. The CDR3 reads CASSVGGGTYEQYF. The CDR3 DNA reads as TGTGCCAGCAGCGTAGGCGGCGGGACCTACGAGCAGTACTTC.

V and J are TRBV5-8 and TRBJ2-2; 7 positions agree with TRBD2. Germline values: CDR1 SGHTS, CDR2 YDEGEE. With 5 bases clipped from V and 1 base from J, the junction kept 11 bases outside the gene matches. This CDR3 has 17 residues. The chain's CDR3 is CASRRPGLAVNTGELFF. The CDR3 region has the DNA TGTGCCAGCAGGAGGCCGGGTCTAGCGGTGAACACCGGGGAGCTGTTTTTT.